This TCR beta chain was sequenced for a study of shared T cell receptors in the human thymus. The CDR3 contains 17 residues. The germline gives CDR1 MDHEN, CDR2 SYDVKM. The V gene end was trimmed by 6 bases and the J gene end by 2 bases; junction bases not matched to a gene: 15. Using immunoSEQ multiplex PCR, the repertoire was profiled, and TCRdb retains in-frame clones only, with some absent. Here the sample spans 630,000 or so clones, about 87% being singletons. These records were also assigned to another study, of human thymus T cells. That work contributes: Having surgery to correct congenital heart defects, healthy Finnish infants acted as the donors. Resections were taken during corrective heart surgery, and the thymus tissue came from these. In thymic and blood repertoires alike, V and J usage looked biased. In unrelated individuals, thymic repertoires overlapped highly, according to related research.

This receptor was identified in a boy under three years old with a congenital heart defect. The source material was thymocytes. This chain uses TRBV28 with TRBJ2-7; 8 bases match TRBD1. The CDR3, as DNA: TGTGCCAGCAGCTGCGGACAGGGTGAGCCTCTGACCTACGAGCAGTACTTC. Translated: CASSCGQGEPLTYEQYF.